This TCR beta chain was sequenced for a study of cytomegalovirus exposure and HLA in healthy donors. General study points: Most TCRs appeared rarely, but some public TCRs recurred in many donors. For TCR beta chains, V- and J-gene trimming was later linked to a missense DCLRE1C variant.

Germline V gene data show CDR1 as SGHVS and CDR2 as FQNEAQ. The CDR3 consists of 14 residues. Deletions cut 3 bases from V and 1 base from J, with 9 bases between. As for this clone: Its antigen remains unidentified.

Healthy bone marrow donors made up the donors. Vbeta (60) and Jbeta (13) primers were used in the PCR. As handled by the study authors: Roughly 10 million shared chains were among some 75 million unique TCR beta chains counted in a later analysis. Assay: immunoSEQ multiplex PCR; the TCRdb copy retains only in-frame clones and omits some. That table is the source of V, J and clone size, and D and trimming were worked out from the DNA. The sample includes around 100,000 clones, 78% of them seen just once. The source is a middle-aged woman in good health and CMV-seropositive. The sequenced material came from PBMCs. The chain carries TRBV7-8 and TRBJ1-1; D unresolved. This CDR3 is CASSFTVTNTEAFF. DNA for the CDR3: TGTGCCAGCAGCTTCACAGTAACGAACACTGAAGCTTTCTTT.